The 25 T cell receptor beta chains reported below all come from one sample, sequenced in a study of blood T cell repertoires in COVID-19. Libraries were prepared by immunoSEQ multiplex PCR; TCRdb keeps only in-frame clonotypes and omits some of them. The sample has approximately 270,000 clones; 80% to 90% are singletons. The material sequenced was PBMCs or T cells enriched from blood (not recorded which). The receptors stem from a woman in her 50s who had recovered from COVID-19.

The CDR3 sequence: CASRSGTGESYEQYF. CDR3 DNA sequence: TGTGCCAGCAGATCGGGGACAGGGGAATCCTACGAGCAGTACTTC. This chain links TRBV5-4 with TRBJ2-7, with 10 bases lining up with TRBD1. This CDR3 region has 15 residues. Germline CDR1 reads SGHNT; CDR2 reads YYREEE (reference sequence). With 5 bases clipped from V and 1 base from J, the junction kept 6 bases outside the gene matches.

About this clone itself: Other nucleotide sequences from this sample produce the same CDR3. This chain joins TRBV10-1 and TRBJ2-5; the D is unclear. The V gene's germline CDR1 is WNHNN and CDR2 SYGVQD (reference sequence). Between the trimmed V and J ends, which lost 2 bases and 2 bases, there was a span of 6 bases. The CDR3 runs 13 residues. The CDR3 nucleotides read TGCGCCAGCAGTGAGGGCCATCAAGAGACCCAGTACTTC. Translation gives CASSEGHQETQYF.

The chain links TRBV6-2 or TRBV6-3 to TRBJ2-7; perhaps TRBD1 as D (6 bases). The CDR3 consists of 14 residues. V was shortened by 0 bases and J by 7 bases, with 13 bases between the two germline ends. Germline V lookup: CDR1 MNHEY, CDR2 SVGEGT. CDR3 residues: CASSYSIYREEQYF. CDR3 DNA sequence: TGTGCCAGCAGTTACTCGATCTACAGGGAAGAGCAGTACTTC.

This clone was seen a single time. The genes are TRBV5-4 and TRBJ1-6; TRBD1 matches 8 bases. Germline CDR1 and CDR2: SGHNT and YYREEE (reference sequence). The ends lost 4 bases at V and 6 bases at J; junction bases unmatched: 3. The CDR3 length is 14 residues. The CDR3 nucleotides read TGTGCCAGCAGCCAGGGGGCGGGTAATTCACCCCTCCACTTT. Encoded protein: CASSQGAGNSPLHF.

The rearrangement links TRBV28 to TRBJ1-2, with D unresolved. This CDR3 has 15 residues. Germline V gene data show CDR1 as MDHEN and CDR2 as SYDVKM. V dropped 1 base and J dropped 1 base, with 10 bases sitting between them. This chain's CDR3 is CASSLSDWHNYGYTF. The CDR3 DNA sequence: TGTGCCAGCAGTTTATCCGATTGGCATAACTATGGCTACACCTTC.

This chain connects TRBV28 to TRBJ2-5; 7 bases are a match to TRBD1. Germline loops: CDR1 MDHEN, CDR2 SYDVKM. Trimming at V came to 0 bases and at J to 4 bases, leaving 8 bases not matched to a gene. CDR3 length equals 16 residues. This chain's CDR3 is CASSLWRQGRSETQYF. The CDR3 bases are TGTGCCAGCAGTTTATGGCGACAGGGAAGGTCAGAGACCCAGTACTTC.

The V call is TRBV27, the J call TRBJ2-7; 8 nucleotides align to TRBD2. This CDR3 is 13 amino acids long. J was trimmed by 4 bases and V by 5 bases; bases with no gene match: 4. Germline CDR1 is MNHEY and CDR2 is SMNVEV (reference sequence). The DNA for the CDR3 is TGTGCCAGCAGTCGAGCTAGCGGGTACGAGCAGTACTTC. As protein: CASSRASGYEQYF.

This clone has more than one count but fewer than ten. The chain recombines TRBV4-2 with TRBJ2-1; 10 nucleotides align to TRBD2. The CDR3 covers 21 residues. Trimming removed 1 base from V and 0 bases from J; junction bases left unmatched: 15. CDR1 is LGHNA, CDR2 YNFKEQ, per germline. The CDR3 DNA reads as TGTGCCAGCAGCCAAGGATTCGGACTAGCGGAAACAGGGGGCTCCTACAATGAGCAGTTCTTC. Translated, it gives CASSQGFGLAETGGSYNEQFF.

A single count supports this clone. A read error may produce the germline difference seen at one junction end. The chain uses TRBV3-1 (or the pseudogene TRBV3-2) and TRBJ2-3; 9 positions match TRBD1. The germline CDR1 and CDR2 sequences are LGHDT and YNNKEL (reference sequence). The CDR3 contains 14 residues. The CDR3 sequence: CASSQEWDRDPAEF. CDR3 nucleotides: TGTGCCAGCAGCCAAGAATGGGACAGGGATCCCGCCGAATTT.

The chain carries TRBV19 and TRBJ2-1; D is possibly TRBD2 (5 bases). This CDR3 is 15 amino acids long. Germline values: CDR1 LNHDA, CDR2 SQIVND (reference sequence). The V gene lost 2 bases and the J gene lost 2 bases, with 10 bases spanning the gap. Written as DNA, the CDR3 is TGTGCCAGTAGTATACTAGCTATAGCCTACAATGAGCAGTTCTTC. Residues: CASSILAIAYNEQFF.

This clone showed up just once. As DNA, the CDR3 is TGTGCCAGTAGTATCGGAGTGAGTGAGCAGTTCTTC. It specifies CASSIGVSEQFF. The rearrangement uses TRBV19 and TRBJ2-1; no reliable D call. The germline gives CDR1 LNHDA, CDR2 SQIVND (reference sequence). This CDR3 spans 12 amino acids. Trimming took 3 bases from V and 9 from J, leaving 9 bases between them.

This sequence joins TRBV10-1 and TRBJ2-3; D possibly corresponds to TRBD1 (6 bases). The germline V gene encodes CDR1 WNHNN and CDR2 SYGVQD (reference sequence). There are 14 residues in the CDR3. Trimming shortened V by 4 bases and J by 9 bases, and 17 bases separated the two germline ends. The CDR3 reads CASSAPGQLATQYF. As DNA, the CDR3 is TGCGCCAGCAGTGCCCCGGGACAATTAGCGACGCAGTATTTT.

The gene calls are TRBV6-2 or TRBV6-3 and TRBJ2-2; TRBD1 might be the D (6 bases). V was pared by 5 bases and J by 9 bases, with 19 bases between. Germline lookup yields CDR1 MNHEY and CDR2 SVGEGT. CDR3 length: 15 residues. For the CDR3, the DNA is TGTGCCAGCAGTCCGGCAGGGGCCGCGGTTAGGGAGCTGTTTTTT. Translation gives CASSPAGAAVRELFF.

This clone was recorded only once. This CDR3 reads CASSRGSAGESNYGYTF. The DNA of the CDR3 is TGCGCCAGTTCGAGGGGCTCAGCAGGGGAGAGCAACTATGGCTACACCTTC. The chain recombines TRBV5-1 with TRBJ1-2; the D gene is possibly TRBD1 (6 bases). V was pared by 8 bases and J by 2 bases, with 25 bases between. The CDR3 sequence is 17 residues long. Germline CDR1 SGHRS, CDR2 YFSETQ.

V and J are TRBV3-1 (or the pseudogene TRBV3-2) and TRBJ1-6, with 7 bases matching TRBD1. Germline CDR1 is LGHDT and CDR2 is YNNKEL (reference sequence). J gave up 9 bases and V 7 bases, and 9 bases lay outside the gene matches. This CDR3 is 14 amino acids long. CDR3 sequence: CASNQGTAFSPLHF. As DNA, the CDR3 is TGTGCCAGCAATCAAGGGACAGCCTTTTCACCCCTCCACTTT.

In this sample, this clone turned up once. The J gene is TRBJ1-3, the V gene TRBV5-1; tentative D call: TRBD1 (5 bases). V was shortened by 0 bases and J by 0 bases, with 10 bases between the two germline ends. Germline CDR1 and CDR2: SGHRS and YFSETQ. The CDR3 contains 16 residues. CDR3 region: CASSLDPGNSGNTIYF. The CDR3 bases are TGCGCCAGCAGCTTGGACCCAGGGAACTCTGGAAACACCATATATTTT. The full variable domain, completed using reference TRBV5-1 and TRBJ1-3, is KAGVTQTPRYLIKTRGQQVTLSCSPISGHRSVSWYQQTPGQGLQFLFEYFSETQRNKGNFPGRFSGRQFSNSRSEMNVSTLELGDSALYLCASSLDPGNSGNTIYFGEGSWLTVV.

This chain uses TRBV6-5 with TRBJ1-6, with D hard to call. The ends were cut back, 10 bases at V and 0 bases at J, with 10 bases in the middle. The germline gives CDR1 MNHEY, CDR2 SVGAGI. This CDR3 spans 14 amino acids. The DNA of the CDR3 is TGTGCCACACCCGGAGTCTCCTATAATTCACCCCTCCACTTT. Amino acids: CATPGVSYNSPLHF.

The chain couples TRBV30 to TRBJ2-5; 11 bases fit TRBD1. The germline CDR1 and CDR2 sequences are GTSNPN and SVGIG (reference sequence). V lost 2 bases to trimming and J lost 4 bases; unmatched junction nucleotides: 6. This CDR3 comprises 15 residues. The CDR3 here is CAWSKGQGESETQYF. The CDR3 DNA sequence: TGTGCCTGGAGTAAGGGACAGGGGGAATCAGAGACCCAGTACTTC.

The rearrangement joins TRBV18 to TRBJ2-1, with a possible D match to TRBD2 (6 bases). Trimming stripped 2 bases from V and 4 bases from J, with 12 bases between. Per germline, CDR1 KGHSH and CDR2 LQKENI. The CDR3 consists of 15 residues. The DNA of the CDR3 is TGTGCCAGCTCACCAATGGGCGGGACGTACAATGAGCAGTTCTTC. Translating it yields CASSPMGGTYNEQFF. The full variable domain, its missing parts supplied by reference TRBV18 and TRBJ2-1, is NAGVMQNPRHLVRRRGQEARLRCSPMKGHSHVYWYRQLPEEGLKFMVYLQKENIIDESGMPKERFSAEFPKEGPSILRIQQVVRGDSAAYFCASSPMGGTYNEQFFGPGTRLTVL.

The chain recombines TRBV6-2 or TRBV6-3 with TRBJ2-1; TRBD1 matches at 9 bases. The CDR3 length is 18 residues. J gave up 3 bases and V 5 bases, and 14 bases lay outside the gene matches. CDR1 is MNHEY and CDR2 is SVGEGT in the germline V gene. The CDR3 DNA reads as TGTGCCAGCAGTCACTTAATTCCGGGACAGGGATTCTACAATGAGCAGTTCTTC. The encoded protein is CASSHLIPGQGFYNEQFF.

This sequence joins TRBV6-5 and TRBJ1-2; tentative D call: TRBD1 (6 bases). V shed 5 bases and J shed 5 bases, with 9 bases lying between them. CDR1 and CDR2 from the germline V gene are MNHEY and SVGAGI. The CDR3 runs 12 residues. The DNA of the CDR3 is TGTGCCAGCAGTCCAGGGGTGTATGGCTACACCTTC. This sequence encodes CASSPGVYGYTF.

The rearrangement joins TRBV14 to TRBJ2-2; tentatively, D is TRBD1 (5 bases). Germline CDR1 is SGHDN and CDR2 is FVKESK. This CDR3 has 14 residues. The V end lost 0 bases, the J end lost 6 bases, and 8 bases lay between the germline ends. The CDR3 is CASSQEWGPGELFF. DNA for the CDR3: TGTGCCAGCAGCCAAGAATGGGGCCCCGGGGAGCTGTTTTTT.

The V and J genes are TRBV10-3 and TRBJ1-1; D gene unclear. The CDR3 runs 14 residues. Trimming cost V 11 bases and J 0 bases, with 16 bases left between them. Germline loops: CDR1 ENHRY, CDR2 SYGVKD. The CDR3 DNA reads TGTGCCTCGACCGGGGTAGGAATGAACACTGAAGCTTTCTTT. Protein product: CASTGVGMNTEAFF.

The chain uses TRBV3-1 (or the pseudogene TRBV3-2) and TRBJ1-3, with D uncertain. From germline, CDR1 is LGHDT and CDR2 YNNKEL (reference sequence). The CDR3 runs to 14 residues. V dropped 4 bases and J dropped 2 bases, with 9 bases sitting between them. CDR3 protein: CASSPLNPGNTIYF. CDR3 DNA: TGTGCCAGCAGCCCCCTAAACCCTGGAAACACCATATATTTT.

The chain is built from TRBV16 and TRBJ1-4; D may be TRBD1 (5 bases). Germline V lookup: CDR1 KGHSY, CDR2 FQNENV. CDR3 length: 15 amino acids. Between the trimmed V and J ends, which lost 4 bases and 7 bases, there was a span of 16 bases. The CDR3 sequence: CASSRPAVGGEKLFF. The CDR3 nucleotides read TGTGCCAGCAGCCGCCCGGCCGTGGGGGGTGAAAAACTGTTTTTT.